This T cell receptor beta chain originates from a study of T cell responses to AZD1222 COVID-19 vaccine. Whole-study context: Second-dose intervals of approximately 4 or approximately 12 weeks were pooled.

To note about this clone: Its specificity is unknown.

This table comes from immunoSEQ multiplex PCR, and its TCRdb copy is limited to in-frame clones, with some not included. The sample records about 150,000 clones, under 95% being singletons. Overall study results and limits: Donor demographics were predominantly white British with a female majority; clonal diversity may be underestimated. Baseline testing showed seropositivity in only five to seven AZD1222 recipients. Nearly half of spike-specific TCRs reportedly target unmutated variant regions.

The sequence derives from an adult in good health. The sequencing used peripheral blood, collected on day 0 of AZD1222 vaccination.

The CDR3 protein is CASRGQGSGANVLTF. Written as DNA, the CDR3 is TGTGCCAGCAGAGGACAGGGTTCTGGGGCCAACGTCCTGACTTTC. The chain links TRBV2 to TRBJ2-6; 8 bases agree with TRBD1. Germline CDR1 SNHLY, CDR2 FYNNEI. The CDR3 is made up of 15 amino acids. After removal of 6 bases from V and 1 base from J, the junction contained 2 bases not matched to a gene.